This is a list of T cell receptor beta chains from one sample in a study of T cell responses to AZD1222 COVID-19 vaccine. Here immunoSEQ multiplex PCR was the method, and the copy in TCRdb shows in-frame clones only, minus some. The sample has 55,000 to 90,000 clones, around 84% seen once; the top ten hold more than 8.5%. Material: peripheral blood, obtained on day 0 of AZD1222 vaccination. The receptors originated from an adult in good health. Both conserved end residues are part of each CDR3. A D gene is named only where the DNA matches it firmly.

D gene: .; J gene: TRBJ1-2; V gene: TRBV18; CDR3 protein: CASSPQAARSPYGYTF
D gene: TRBD1; J gene: TRBJ1-1; V gene: TRBV28; CDR3 protein: CASSTRQGGKAFF
D gene: .; J gene: TRBJ1-1; V gene: TRBV4-2; CDR3 protein: CASSQEEWDFMNTEAFF
D gene: .; J gene: TRBJ1-1; V gene: TRBV7-2; CDR3 protein: CASSPPGTEAFF
D gene: .; J gene: TRBJ1-2; V gene: TRBV25-1; CDR3 protein: CASSGPPVNYGYTF
D gene: .; J gene: TRBJ1-4; V gene: TRBV6-5; CDR3 protein: CASHSGPPNEKLFF
D gene: .; J gene: TRBJ1-1; V gene: TRBV5-4; CDR3 protein: CASSSAGVLTEAFF
D gene: TRBD1; J gene: TRBJ1-6; V gene: TRBV6-5; CDR3 protein: CASSYQGQAGSPLHF
D gene: TRBD1; J gene: TRBJ2-2; V gene: TRBV27; CDR3 protein: CASSLGGGELFF
D gene: .; J gene: TRBJ1-2; V gene: TRBV7-9; CDR3 protein: CASSVILDGGGYTF
D gene: TRBD1; J gene: TRBJ2-1; V gene: TRBV14; CDR3 protein: CASSRIRTGVQFF
D gene: .; J gene: TRBJ1-6; V gene: TRBV7-6; CDR3 protein: CASSLSVRAGGSPLHF
D gene: .; J gene: TRBJ2-2; V gene: TRBV3-1/TRBV3-2; CDR3 protein: CASSPDFQGGTGELFF
D gene: TRBD1; J gene: TRBJ1-5; V gene: TRBV18; CDR3 protein: CASSPGQGGNQPQHF
D gene: .; J gene: TRBJ1-1; V gene: TRBV5-1; CDR3 protein: CASSLSPGAGAEAFF
D gene: .; J gene: TRBJ2-2; V gene: TRBV6-4; CDR3 protein: CATPGGELFF
D gene: TRBD2; J gene: TRBJ2-5; V gene: TRBV6-1; CDR3 protein: CASSGGGLAFKETQYF
D gene: .; J gene: TRBJ1-3; V gene: TRBV6-5; CDR3 protein: CASRSGNTIYF
D gene: .; J gene: TRBJ2-2; V gene: TRBV10-3; CDR3 protein: CAISMGNLRTGELFF
D gene: .; J gene: TRBJ1-1; V gene: TRBV7-6; CDR3 protein: CASSLAQGMDTEAFF
D gene: TRBD1; J gene: TRBJ2-2; V gene: TRBV25-1; CDR3 protein: CASSNAGTGLTGELFF
D gene: TRBD1; J gene: TRBJ2-1; V gene: TRBV5-1; CDR3 protein: CASSSSGGSYNEQFF
D gene: .; J gene: TRBJ1-5; V gene: TRBV7-2; CDR3 protein: CASSPFPRAEPQHF
D gene: .; J gene: TRBJ1-4; V gene: TRBV6-5; CDR3 protein: CASGQLNEKLFF
D gene: .; J gene: TRBJ2-1; V gene: TRBV6-5; CDR3 protein: CASSYSGQPYNEQFF
D gene: .; J gene: TRBJ1-1; V gene: TRBV7-8; CDR3 protein: CASSLNRFLAISNTEAFF
D gene: .; J gene: TRBJ1-6; V gene: TRBV3-1/TRBV3-2; CDR3 protein: CASRLGYNSPLHF
D gene: .; J gene: TRBJ1-6; V gene: TRBV19; CDR3 protein: CASSPLDIRGDSPLHF
D gene: .; J gene: TRBJ2-7; V gene: TRBV24-1; CDR3 protein: CATSDRGRSEQYF
D gene: .; J gene: TRBJ1-6; V gene: TRBV5-1; CDR3 protein: CASSLAENSPLHF
D gene: TRBD2; J gene: TRBJ2-1; V gene: TRBV29-1; CDR3 protein: CSVGISGGNEQFF
D gene: TRBD2; J gene: TRBJ2-7; V gene: TRBV5-4; CDR3 protein: CASSTRGGYEQYF
D gene: .; J gene: TRBJ2-3; V gene: TRBV11-2; CDR3 protein: CASRPTEGDTQYF
D gene: TRBD1; J gene: TRBJ1-3; V gene: TRBV3-1/TRBV3-2; CDR3 protein: CASSRTGGSLSGNTIYF
D gene: .; J gene: TRBJ1-5; V gene: TRBV7-8; CDR3 protein: CASSWGQPQHF
D gene: .; J gene: TRBJ1-1; V gene: TRBV2; CDR3 protein: CASSERLNTEAFF
D gene: .; J gene: TRBJ1-2; V gene: TRBV7-2; CDR3 protein: CASSSGQRYGYTF
D gene: .; J gene: TRBJ2-1; V gene: TRBV28; CDR3 protein: CASSLSVGTYSYNEQFF
D gene: .; J gene: TRBJ2-7; V gene: TRBV3-1/TRBV3-2; CDR3 protein: CASSLRGAGSSYEQYF
D gene: TRBD1; J gene: TRBJ2-7; V gene: TRBV6-2/TRBV6-3; CDR3 protein: CASSYLGQEIYEQYF
D gene: .; J gene: TRBJ1-2; V gene: TRBV6-1; CDR3 protein: CASSDTKYGYTF
D gene: .; J gene: TRBJ1-6; V gene: TRBV9; CDR3 protein: CASSVLRGPLHF
D gene: TRBD1; J gene: TRBJ1-4; V gene: TRBV18; CDR3 protein: CASSPSAGQSNEKLFF
D gene: TRBD1; J gene: TRBJ2-5; V gene: TRBV27; CDR3 protein: CASSLGDRPGETQYF
D gene: .; J gene: TRBJ1-5; V gene: TRBV28; CDR3 protein: CASSFEGRGDQPQHF
D gene: TRBD1; J gene: TRBJ2-1; V gene: TRBV10-1; CDR3 protein: CASSDGQGDEQFF
D gene: .; J gene: TRBJ2-5; V gene: TRBV7-8; CDR3 protein: CASSLEGGRGETQYF
D gene: TRBD2; J gene: TRBJ2-1; V gene: TRBV12-3/TRBV12-4; CDR3 protein: CASSRTSGVTIF
D gene: .; J gene: TRBJ1-1; V gene: TRBV5-1; CDR3 protein: CASSLALPGGTEAFF
D gene: TRBD1; J gene: TRBJ1-1; V gene: TRBV19; CDR3 protein: CASSPGQGSTEAFF